This T cell receptor (beta chain) is drawn from a study of T-cell reconstitution after alpha-beta-depleted transplantation in children (dated by TCRdb to between 2015 and 2016). In terms of the full investigation: Using TCR repertoire profiling, the study quantitatively followed how T-cell immune reconstitution unfolded in children after TCRalphabeta/CD19-depleted allogeneic hematopoietic cell transplantation. General findings and caveats noted by the study authors: The frequencies of hyperexpanded clones fell over the following months, and after one year, T-cell counts and TCRbeta diversity were mostly attributed to newly produced T cells. The high TCRbeta diversity at day 60 in some patients was ascribed to recipient T cells and intrathymic progenitors that had survived conditioning. About two months after transplant, the apparently early recovery of alphabetaT-cell counts reportedly depended on just several hundred clones that had expanded rapidly and came from non-depleted graft cells.

Receptor libraries were prepared by PCR. TCRdb lists the instrument as Illumina HiSeq 2500. To normalize quantification of the TCRbeta repertoire, the TCR libraries were built with molecular barcoding that relied on unique molecular identifiers. TCRdb trimmed public reads at Q25 via fastp, called clones via MiXCR and kept in-frame beta chains. Every entry covers one CDR3 protein and lists the most common genes and DNA from its rows. The sample has hundreds of thousands of distinct CDR3 sequences on record, around 15% of them singletons. The leading ten clones occupy under 30% of the sample. The treatment or condition label for this specimen denotes: allogeneic hematopoietic cell transplantation with graft depleted of TCRalphabeta T cells and CD19 B cells. The children who served as transplant recipients had been given grafts of TCRalphabeta/CD19-depleted allogeneic hematopoietic cells. This clonotype was counted only a few times. What antigen it recognizes has not been identified. Base qualities are missing; no much larger clone stands one base away.

Sequencing used PBMCs, mostly from graft donor cells, obtained 360 days after TCRalphabeta/CD19-depleted stem cell transplant. The TCR sequence derives from a boy under two years old who had a stem cell transplant for Wiskott-Aldrich syndrome, so the T cells may come from the graft donor.

CDR3 region: CASILPLGKGAGELFF. At the DNA level, the sequence is TGTGCCAGCATCCTACCTTTAGGAAAGGGGGCCGGGGAGCTGTTTTTT. The V and J segments used are TRBV11-2 and TRBJ2-2; matching of 6 bases hints at TRBD1 as the D gene. Spanning cysteine to phenylalanine, the CDR3 consists of 16 amino acids. This entry keeps only the CDR3 DNA: 48 bases, framed from base 1. CDR1 is given as SGHAT and CDR2 as FQNNGV, both from the germline V gene. V is clipped by 7 bases and J by 6 bases, and the sequence between their germline boundaries is 21 bases long.